These T cell receptor beta chains were read from a single sample in a study of Graves' ophthalmopathy and Graves' hyperthyroidism. TCRdb redid the calling of the multiplex PCR reads with MiXCR, one entry per CDR3 protein. This table has some 25,000 distinct CDR3 sequences, about half appearing once. The sequencing sample was made of peripheral blood. The origin of the receptors is an adult woman with stable Graves' hyperthyroidism. Each CDR3 is given with its conserved first and last residue. The D gene is left open where the match is weak. Only some rows state a clone size, as once, few, many or a class for expanded clones.

TRBJ1-5	NA	NA	TRBV16	TGTGCCAGCAGCCAATCATACAGTAGAGATCAGCCCCAGCATTTT	CASSQSYSRDQPQHF
TRBJ1-5	many	NA	TRBV19	TGTGCCAGTAGTATAAGGGGGGGGGATCAGCCCCAGCATTTT	CASSIRGGDQPQHF
TRBJ2-7	NA	TRBD1	TRBV24-1	TGTGCCACCAGTGAGCCATTACCGGGACAGTCCTACGAGCAGTACTTC	CATSEPLPGQSYEQYF
TRBJ2-5	NA	NA	TRBV10-3	TGTGCCATCAGTGAGGCCCAGCAAGAGACCCAGTACTTC	CAISEAQQETQYF
TRBJ1-1	medium-sized	NA	TRBV24-1	TGTGCCACCAGTGCCGGGGGGACTGAAGCTTTCTTT	CATSAGGTEAFF
TRBJ1-1	many	NA	TRBV30	TGTGCCTGGACCGAACGGGGGTACACTGAAGCTTTCTTT	CAWTERGYTEAFF
TRBJ1-2	NA	TRBD1	TRBV20-1	TGCAGTGCTAGAGAGACAGGGAGGGACTATGGCTACACCTTC	CSARETGRDYGYTF
TRBJ2-7	medium-sized	TRBD1	TRBV25-1	TGTGCCAGCAACAGGGGGTCCTACGAGCAGTACTTC	CASNRGSYEQYF
TRBJ2-7	NA	TRBD1	TRBV29-1	TGCAGCGTCGATGGGGATCCGGGACAGGGGGACTACGAGCAGTACTTC	CSVDGDPGQGDYEQYF
TRBJ2-3	NA	NA	TRBV11-1	TGTGCCAGCAGCTTAAGGCCGACGGGGTCTAGTACAGGTACGCAGTATTTT	CASSLRPTGSSTGTQYF
TRBJ1-5	NA	NA	TRBV20-1	TGCAGTGCACCCCGACTAGCGGGGAGGCTTAATCAGCCCCAGCATTTT	CSAPRLAGRLNQPQHF
TRBJ2-1	NA	NA	TRBV20-1	TGCAGTGTAGATGGCGGCCTCATATACAATGAGCAGTTCTTC	CSVDGGLIYNEQFF
TRBJ1-1	many	NA	TRBV4-1	TGCGCCAGCAGCAGTTCGGGGCTCGATGTGGACACTGAAGCTTTCTTT	CASSSSGLDVDTEAFF
TRBJ2-2	many	TRBD1	TRBV9	TGTGCCAGCAGCGTAGCTCGGACAGGGGGCCACACCGGGGAGCTGTTTTTT	CASSVARTGGHTGELFF
TRBJ2-7	NA	TRBD2	TRBV10-2	TGCGCCAGCAGTTCTAGCGGAACCTACGAGCAGTACTTC	CASSSSGTYEQYF
TRBJ1-1	NA	TRBD1	TRBV5-6	TGTGCCAGCAGCCTCGGGACAGTTACGTGGGGCGCTGAAGCCTTCTTT	CASSLGTVTWGAEAFF
TRBJ2-1	NA	TRBD2	TRBV15	TGTGCCACCAGCCGACGTAAAAATAGCGGGTACAATAAGCAGTTCTTC	CATSRRKNSGYNKQFF
TRBJ1-4	medium-sized	NA	TRBV15	TGTGCCACCAGCAGAGATCGTAGGCTGAATGAAAAACTGTTTTTT	CATSRDRRLNEKLFF
TRBJ1-6	medium-sized	NA	TRBV9	TGTGCCAGCAGCGTAGAGGGGAGCTCCTATAATTCACCCCTCCACTTT	CASSVEGSSYNSPLHF
TRBJ2-7	many	NA	TRBV3-1	TGTGCCAGCAGCCAACATTCACCGACCCCCAACGAGCAGTACTTC	CASSQHSPTPNEQYF
TRBJ2-7	NA	TRBD2	TRBV7-3	TGTGCCAGCAGCTTAGTTGCTGGCGGGAGTTTTTACGAGCAGTACTTC	CASSLVAGGSFYEQYF
TRBJ2-7	medium-sized	NA	TRBV10-3	TGTGCCACCAGGCCCCGCGGCCTAACCTACGAGCAGTACTTC	CATRPRGLTYEQYF
TRBJ2-3	NA	NA	TRBV20-1	TGCAGTGCCCCCGCTTTAGCGCGGGGTAGCACAGATACGCAGTATTTT	CSAPALARGSTDTQYF
TRBJ2-5	many	NA	TRBV6-1	TGTGCCAGCAGTGAAGCCGCGGGTAACCAAGAGACCCAGTACTTC	CASSEAAGNQETQYF
TRBJ2-7	medium-sized	NA	TRBV7-8	TGTGCCAGCAGCTTACTAGGGGGAGGGCCTTTGTACGAGCAGTACTTC	CASSLLGGGPLYEQYF
TRBJ1-2	NA	NA	TRBV20-1	TGCAGTGCTACACAAAATTACAGAGCGTCTAACTATGGCTACACCTTC	CSATQNYRASNYGYTF
TRBJ2-5	many	TRBD2	TRBV6-1	TGTGCCAGCAGTGAAGTAACGGGAGGGCAAGAGACCCAGTACTTC	CASSEVTGGQETQYF
TRBJ2-4	many	NA	TRBV15	TGTGCCACCAGCAGAGCAGGGATCGGAAACATTCAGTACTTC	CATSRAGIGNIQYF
TRBJ2-1	many	NA	TRBV11-3	TGTGCCAGCAGCTTAGGACGACTAGGGGGGTTTGAGCAGTTCTTC	CASSLGRLGGFEQFF
TRBJ1-5	NA	NA	TRBV28	TGTGCCAGCAGTGGGATAGGCAGCCCTACTCAGCCCCAGCATTTT	CASSGIGSPTQPQHF
TRBJ2-7	medium-sized	TRBD1	TRBV10-3	TGTGCCATCACCCGGGACAGGGGGCTGAACGAGCAGTACTTC	CAITRDRGLNEQYF
TRBJ1-5	many	NA	TRBV27	TGTGCCAGCAGTTTAGCTCTCAATCAGCCCCAGCATTTT	CASSLALNQPQHF
TRBJ1-1	NA	NA	TRBV13	NA	CASSFYICSARVAALDTEAFF
TRBJ1-4	many	TRBD1	TRBV4-1	TGCGCCAGCAGCCAAGAGGGGACAGGTCGTACAAACATTCTGGTTAATGAAAAACTGTTTTTT	CASSQEGTGRTNILVNEKLFF
TRBJ2-1	NA	NA	TRBV7-3	TGTGCCAGCAGCCCGGAAGCGGGTTGGGAGCAGTTCTTC	CASSPEAGWEQFF
TRBJ1-6	NA	TRBD1	TRBV15	TGTGCCACCAGCAGAAGGACAGGGTCGTATAATTCACCCCTCCACTTT	CATSRRTGSYNSPLHF
TRBJ2-3	NA	TRBD1	TRBV2	TGTGCCAGCAGGGTGACAGGGAGCACAGATACGCAGTATTTT	CASRVTGSTDTQYF
TRBJ2-3	NA	NA	TRBV6-4	TGTGCCAGCAGTGACACTAGCCGGAGCACAGGTACGCTGTATTTT	CASSDTSRSTGTLYF
TRBJ2-1	NA	TRBD2	TRBV25-1	TGTGCCAGCAGTGAGCGGACTAGCGGGAGAGGCTATGAGCAGTTCTTC	CASSERTSGRGYEQFF
TRBJ2-5	NA	TRBD2	TRBV6-1	TGTGCGAGCAACCCAATGACCATAGCGGGAATGGGGACCCAGTACTTC	CASNPMTIAGMGTQYF
TRBJ2-3	many	TRBD2	TRBV2	TGTGCCAGTTTAGCGGGAGGGCCTCATAGCACAGATACGCAGTATTTT	CASLAGGPHSTDTQYF
TRBJ1-2	once	TRBD1	TRBV7-9	TGTGCCAGCAGCTTTGTAGGACAGGGGGAGGACTACACCTTC	CASSFVGQGEDYTF
TRBJ2-1	many	NA	TRBV12-3/TRBV12-4	TGTGCCAGCAGTTTAGCGGGTAGGGGGACTTACAATGAGCAGTTCTTC	CASSLAGRGTYNEQFF
TRBJ2-7	many	NA	TRBV29-1	TGCAGCGCCACAAGGGCCGACTCCTACGAGCAGTACTTC	CSATRADSYEQYF
TRBJ2-7	many	NA	TRBV28	TGTGCCAGCAGCGATAGGGGGGGATCGACCCCCTACGGGCAGTACTTC	CASSDRGGSTPYGQYF
TRBJ1-5	NA	NA	TRBV2	TGTGCCAGCAGTGCTCAGGGGCAGGGCAATCAGCCCCAGCATTTT	CASSAQGQGNQPQHF
TRBJ2-1	many	NA	TRBV5-8	TGTGCCAGCAGCTTCAAACAGGGTATTAGTGAGCAGTTCTTC	CASSFKQGISEQFF
TRBJ2-5	many	TRBD1	TRBV6-2/TRBV6-3	TGTGCCAGCAGTTACACAGATCGGACAGGGTTGGAGACCCAGTACTTC	CASSYTDRTGLETQYF
TRBJ2-2	medium-sized	TRBD2	TRBV20-1	TGCAGTGCTAGAGGCCGGACTAGCGGGGAGCTGTTTTTT	CSARGRTSGELFF
TRBJ2-7	NA	TRBD2	TRBV15	TGTGCCACCAGCAGAGTCGCGGGAGGTCCCTACGAGCAGTACTTC	CATSRVAGGPYEQYF
TRBJ2-2	NA	TRBD2	TRBV7-2	TGTGCCAGCAGCTTAGGTCGGACTAGCGGGAGCACCGGGGAGCTGTTTTTT	CASSLGRTSGSTGELFF